A selection of T cell receptor beta chains follows, all from one sample in a study of blood T cell repertoires in COVID-19. Only in-frame clones appear in the TCRdb table, and some are missing; sequencing was by immunoSEQ multiplex PCR. The sample holds 200,000 to 250,000 clones, 80% to 95% seen once. The sequenced material came from peripheral blood. Receptor source: a man aged 30 to 45 with COVID-19, enrolled during active disease. Each CDR3 is given with its conserved first and last residue. D genes are given only for firm matches.

D | J | V | DNA | CDR3
. | TRBJ2-2 | TRBV5-6 | TGTGCCAGCAGCTTGGCGGCGAACACCGGGGAGCTGTTTTTT | CASSLAANTGELFF
. | TRBJ1-1 | TRBV27 | TGTGCCAGCGGTTCTGGGGCGAACACTGAAGCTTTCTTT | CASGSGANTEAFF
TRBD2 | TRBJ2-1 | TRBV19 | TGTGCCAGTACCCGTAGCGGGGGGGCACGGAATGAGCAGTTCTTC | CASTRSGGARNEQFF
TRBD1 | TRBJ1-1 | TRBV19 | TGTGCCAGTAACAGCCAGGGGGGCGCTGAAGCTTTCTTT | CASNSQGGAEAFF
TRBD1 | TRBJ1-6 | TRBV4-1 | TGCGCCAGCAGCCATCCGGGACAGGGTATTCCTTTGTCCTATAATTCACCCCTCCACTTT | CASSHPGQGIPLSYNSPLHF
TRBD1 | TRBJ2-3 | TRBV12-5 | TGTGCTAGTGACCTCCCTTCAGGACAGGGGATCACAGATACGCAGTATTTT | CASDLPSGQGITDTQYF
. | TRBJ1-2 | TRBV18 | TGTGCCAGCTCACCGCCCCTGGGCATCGCTAACTATGGCTACACCTTC | CASSPPLGIANYGYTF
. | TRBJ2-7 | TRBV19 | TGTGCCAGTAGTATAGATCTGATCGGGCGGGCCACCTACGAGCAGTACTTC | CASSIDLIGRATYEQYF
TRBD1 | TRBJ1-4 | TRBV7-2 | TGTGCCAGCAGCGAGGGGGCTGGTAATGAAAAACTGTTTTTT | CASSEGAGNEKLFF
TRBD1 | TRBJ1-4 | TRBV5-4 | TGTGCCAGCAGCCACGGACAGGCTACTAATGAAAAACTGTTTTTT | CASSHGQATNEKLFF
. | TRBJ1-1 | TRBV6-2/TRBV6-3 | TGTGCCAGCAGCCCCCTCTCAGGTCGGGGCACTGAAGCTTTCTTT | CASSPLSGRGTEAFF
. | TRBJ2-7 | TRBV13 | TGTGCCAGCAGCTTAGGGACAGCCTACGAGCAGTACTTC | CASSLGTAYEQYF